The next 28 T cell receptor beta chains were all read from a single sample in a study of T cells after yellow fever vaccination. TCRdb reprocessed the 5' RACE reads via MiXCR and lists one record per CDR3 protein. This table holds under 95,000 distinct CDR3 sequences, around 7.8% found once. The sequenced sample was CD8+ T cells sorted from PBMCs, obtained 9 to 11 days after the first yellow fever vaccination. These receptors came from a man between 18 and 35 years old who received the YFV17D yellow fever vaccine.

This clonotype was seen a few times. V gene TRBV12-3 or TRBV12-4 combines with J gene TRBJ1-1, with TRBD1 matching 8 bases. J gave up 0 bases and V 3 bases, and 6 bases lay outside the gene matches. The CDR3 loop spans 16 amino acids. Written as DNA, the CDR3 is TGTGCCAGCAGTTTTTGGGACAGGCCCCTGAACACTGAAGCTTTCTTT. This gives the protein CASSFWDRPLNTEAFF.

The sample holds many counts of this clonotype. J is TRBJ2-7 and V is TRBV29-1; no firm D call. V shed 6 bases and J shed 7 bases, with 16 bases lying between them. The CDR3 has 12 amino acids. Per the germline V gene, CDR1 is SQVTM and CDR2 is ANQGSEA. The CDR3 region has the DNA TGCAGCGTGATATCAGGTGTGGGTGAGCAGTACTTC. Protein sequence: CSVISGVGEQYF.

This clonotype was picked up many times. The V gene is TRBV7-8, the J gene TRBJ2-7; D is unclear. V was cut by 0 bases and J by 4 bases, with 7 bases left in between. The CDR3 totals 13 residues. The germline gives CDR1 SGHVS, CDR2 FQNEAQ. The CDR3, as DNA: TGTGCCAGCAGCTTAGCGACCGCTTACGAGCAGTACGTC. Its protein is CASSLATAYEQYV.

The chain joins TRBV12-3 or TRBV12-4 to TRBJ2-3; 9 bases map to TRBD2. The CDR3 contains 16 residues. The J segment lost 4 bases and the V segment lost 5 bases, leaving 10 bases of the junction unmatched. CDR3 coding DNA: TGTGCCAGCAGTCCCGGGGTAGCGGGGGTCGCAGATACGCAGTATTTT. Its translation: CASSPGVAGVADTQYF.

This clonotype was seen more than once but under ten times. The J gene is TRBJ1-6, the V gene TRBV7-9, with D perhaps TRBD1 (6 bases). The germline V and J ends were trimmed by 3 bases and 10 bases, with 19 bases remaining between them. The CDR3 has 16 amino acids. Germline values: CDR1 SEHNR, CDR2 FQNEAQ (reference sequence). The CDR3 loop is CASSLARTTGRSPLHF. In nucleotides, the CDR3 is TGTGCCAGCAGCTTGGCGAGGACCACAGGGCGATCACCCCTCCACTTT.

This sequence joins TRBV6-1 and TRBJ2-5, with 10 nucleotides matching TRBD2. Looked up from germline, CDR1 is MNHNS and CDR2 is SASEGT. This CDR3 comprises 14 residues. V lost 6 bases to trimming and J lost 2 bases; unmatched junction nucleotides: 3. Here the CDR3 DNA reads TGTGCCAGCAGCTCTAGCGGGGGACAAGAGACCCAGTACTTC. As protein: CASSSSGGQETQYF.

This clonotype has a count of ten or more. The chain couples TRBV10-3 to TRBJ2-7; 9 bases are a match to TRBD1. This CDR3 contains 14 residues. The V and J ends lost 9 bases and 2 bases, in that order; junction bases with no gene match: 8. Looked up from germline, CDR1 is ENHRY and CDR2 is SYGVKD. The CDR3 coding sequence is TGTGCCATAACGGGGACAGGGAGTCCCTACGAGCAGTACTTC. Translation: CAITGTGSPYEQYF.

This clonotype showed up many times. The CDR3 loop is CASSVAGSGNTIYF. CDR3 DNA: TGTGCCAGCAGCGTTGCGGGCTCTGGAAACACCATATATTTT. V is TRBV13 and J is TRBJ1-3; no clear D gene. Germline-derived CDR1 and CDR2 are PRHDT and FYEKMQ (reference sequence). Trimming cost V 5 bases and J 0 bases, with 8 bases left between them. The CDR3 consists of 14 residues. The full variable domain, its missing parts supplied by reference TRBV13 and TRBJ1-3, is AAGVIQSPRHLIKEKRETATLKCYPIPRHDTVYWYQQGPGQDPQFLISFYEKMQSDKGSIPDRFSAQQFSDYHSELNMSSLELGDSALYFCASSVAGSGNTIYFGEGSWLTVV.

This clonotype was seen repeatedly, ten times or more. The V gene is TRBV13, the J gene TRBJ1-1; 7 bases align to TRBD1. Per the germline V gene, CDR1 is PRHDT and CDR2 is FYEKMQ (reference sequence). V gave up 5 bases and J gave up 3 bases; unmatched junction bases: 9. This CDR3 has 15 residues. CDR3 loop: CASSPDRPTHTEAFF. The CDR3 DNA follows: TGTGCCAGCAGCCCGGACAGGCCTACCCACACTGAAGCTTTCTTT.

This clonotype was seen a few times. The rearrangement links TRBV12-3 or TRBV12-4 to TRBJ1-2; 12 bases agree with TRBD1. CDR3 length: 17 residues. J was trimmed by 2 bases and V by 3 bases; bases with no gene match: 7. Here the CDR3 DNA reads TGTGCCAGCAGTTTTGGGACAGGGGGCAGGAGGAACTATGGCTACACCTTC. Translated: CASSFGTGGRRNYGYTF.

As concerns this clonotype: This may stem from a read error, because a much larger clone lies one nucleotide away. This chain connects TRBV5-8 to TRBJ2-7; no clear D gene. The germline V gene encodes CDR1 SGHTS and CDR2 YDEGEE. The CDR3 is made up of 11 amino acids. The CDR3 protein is CASSFPYVQYV. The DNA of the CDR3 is TGTGCCAGCAGCTTTCCTTACGTGCAGTACGTC.

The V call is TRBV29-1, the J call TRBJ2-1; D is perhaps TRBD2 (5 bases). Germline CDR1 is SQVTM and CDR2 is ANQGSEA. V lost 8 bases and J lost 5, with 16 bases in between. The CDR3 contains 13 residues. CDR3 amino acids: CSLWRSSHNEQFF. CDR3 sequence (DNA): TGCAGCCTATGGAGGTCGTCTCACAATGAGCAGTTCTTC.

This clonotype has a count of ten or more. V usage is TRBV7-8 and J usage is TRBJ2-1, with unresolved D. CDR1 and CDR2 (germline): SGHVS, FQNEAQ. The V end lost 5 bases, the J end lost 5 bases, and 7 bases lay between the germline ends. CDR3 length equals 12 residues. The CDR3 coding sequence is TGTGCCAGCAGCGAAGGAAACAATGAGCAGTTCTTC. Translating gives CASSEGNNEQFF.

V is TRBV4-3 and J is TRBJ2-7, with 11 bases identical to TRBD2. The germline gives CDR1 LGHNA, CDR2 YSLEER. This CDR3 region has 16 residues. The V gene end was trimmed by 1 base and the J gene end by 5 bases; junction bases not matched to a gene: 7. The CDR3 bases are TGCGCCAGCAGCCAAGCGGCTAGCGGGGGGAGGAACGAGCAGTACTTC. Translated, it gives CASSQAASGGRNEQYF.

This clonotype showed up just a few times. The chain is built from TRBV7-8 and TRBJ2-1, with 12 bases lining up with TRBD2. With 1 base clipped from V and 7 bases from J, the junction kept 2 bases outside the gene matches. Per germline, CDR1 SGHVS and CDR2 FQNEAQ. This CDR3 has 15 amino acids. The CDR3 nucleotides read TGTGCCAGCAGCTTAGGGACTAGCGGGGCGAATGAGCAGTTCTTC. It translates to CASSLGTSGANEQFF. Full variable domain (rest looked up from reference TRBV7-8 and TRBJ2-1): GAGVSQSPRYKVAKRGQDVALRCDPISGHVSLFWYQQALGQGPEFLTYFQNEAQLDKSGLPSDRFFAERPEGSVSTLKIQRTQQEDSAVYLCASSLGTSGANEQFFGPGTRLTVL.

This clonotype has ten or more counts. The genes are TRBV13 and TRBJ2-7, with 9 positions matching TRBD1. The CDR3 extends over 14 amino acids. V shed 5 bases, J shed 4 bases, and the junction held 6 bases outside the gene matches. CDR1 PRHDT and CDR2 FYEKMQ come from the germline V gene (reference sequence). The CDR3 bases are TGTGCCAGCAGCACCGGGACAGGGTGGTACGAGCAGTACTTC. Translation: CASSTGTGWYEQYF. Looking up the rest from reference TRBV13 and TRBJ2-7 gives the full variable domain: AAGVIQSPRHLIKEKRETATLKCYPIPRHDTVYWYQQGPGQDPQFLISFYEKMQSDKGSIPDRFSAQQFSDYHSELNMSSLELGDSALYFCASSTGTGWYEQYFGPGTRLTVT.

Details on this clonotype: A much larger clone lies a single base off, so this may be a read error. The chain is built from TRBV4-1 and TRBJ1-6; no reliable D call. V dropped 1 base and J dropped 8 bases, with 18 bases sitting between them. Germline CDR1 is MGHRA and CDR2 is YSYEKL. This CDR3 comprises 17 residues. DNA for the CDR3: TGCGCCAGCAGCCAAGGGTACCCGGAAACCAATGATTCACCCCTCCACTTT. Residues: CASSQGYPETNDSPLHF.

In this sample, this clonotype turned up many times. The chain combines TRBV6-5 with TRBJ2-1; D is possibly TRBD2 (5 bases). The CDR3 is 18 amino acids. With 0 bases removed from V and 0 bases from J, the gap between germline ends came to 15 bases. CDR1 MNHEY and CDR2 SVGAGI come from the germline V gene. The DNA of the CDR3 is TGTGCCAGCAGTTACTCGATTCCACTAGGAGGCTCCTACAATGAGCAGTTCTTC. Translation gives CASSYSIPLGGSYNEQFF.

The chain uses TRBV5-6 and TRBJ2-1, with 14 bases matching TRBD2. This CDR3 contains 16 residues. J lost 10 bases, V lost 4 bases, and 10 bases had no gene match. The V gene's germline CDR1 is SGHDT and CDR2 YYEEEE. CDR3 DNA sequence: TGTGCCAGCAGCCCTGGACTAGCGGGGGGCAGGGGGGAGCAGTTCTTC. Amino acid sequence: CASSPGLAGGRGEQFF. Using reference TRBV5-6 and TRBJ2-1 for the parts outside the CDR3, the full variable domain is DAGVTQSPTHLIKTRGQQVTLRCSPKSGHDTVSWYQQALGQGPQFIFQYYEEEERQRGNFPDRFSGHQFPNYSSELNVNALLLGDSALYLCASSPGLAGGRGEQFFGPGTRLTVL.

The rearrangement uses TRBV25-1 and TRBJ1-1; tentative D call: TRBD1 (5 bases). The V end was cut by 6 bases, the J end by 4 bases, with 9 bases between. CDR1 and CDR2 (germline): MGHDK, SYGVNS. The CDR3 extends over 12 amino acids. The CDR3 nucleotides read TGTGCCAGCAGAAACGGGGGCACTGAAGCTTTCTTT. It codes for CASRNGGTEAFF.

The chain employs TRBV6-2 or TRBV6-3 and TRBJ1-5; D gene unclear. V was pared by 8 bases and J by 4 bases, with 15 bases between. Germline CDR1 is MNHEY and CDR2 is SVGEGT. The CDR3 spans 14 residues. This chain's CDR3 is CASSMRVSNQPQHF. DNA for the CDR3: TGTGCCAGCTCCATGAGGGTCAGTAATCAGCCCCAGCATTTT.

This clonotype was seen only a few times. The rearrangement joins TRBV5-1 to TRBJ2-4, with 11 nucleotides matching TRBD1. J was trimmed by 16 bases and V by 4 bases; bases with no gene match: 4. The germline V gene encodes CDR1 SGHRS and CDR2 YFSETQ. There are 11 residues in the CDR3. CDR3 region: CASSGGQGVYF. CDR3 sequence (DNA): TGCGCCAGCAGCGGGGGACAGGGGGTCTACTTC.

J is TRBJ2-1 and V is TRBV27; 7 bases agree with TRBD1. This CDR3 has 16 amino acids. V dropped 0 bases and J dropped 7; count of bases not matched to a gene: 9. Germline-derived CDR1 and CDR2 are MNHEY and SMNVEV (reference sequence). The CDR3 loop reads CASSLSTGEGVNEQFF. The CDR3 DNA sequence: TGTGCCAGCAGTTTATCTACAGGGGAAGGGGTGAATGAGCAGTTCTTC.

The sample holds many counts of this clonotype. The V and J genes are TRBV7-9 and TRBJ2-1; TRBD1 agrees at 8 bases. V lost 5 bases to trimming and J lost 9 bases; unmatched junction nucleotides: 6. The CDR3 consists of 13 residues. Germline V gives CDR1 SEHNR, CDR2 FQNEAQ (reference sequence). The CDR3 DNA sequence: TGTGCCAGCAGCGAAGCACAGGGGGGTGAGCAGTTCTTC. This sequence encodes CASSEAQGGEQFF.

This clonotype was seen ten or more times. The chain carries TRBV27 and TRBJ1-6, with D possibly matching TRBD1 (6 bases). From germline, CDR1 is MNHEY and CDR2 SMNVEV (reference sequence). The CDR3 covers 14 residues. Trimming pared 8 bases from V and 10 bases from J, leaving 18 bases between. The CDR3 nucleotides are TGTGCCAGCCGACTAGGGACAAGGATGTCACCCCTCCACTTT. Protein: CASRLGTRMSPLHF.

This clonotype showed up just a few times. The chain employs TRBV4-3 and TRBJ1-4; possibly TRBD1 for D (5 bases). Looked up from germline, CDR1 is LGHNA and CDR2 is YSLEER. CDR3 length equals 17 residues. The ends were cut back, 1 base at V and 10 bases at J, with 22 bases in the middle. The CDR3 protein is CASSQVLQADLDGKLFF. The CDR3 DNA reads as TGCGCCAGCAGCCAAGTATTACAGGCGGATCTGGATGGAAAACTGTTTTTT.

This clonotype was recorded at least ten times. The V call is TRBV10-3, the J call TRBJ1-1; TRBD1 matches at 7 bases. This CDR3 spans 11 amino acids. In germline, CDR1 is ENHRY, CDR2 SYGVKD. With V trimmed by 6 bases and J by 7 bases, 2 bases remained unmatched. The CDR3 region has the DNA TGTGCCATCAGGGGGGACAGTGAAGCTTTCTTT. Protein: CAIRGDSEAFF.

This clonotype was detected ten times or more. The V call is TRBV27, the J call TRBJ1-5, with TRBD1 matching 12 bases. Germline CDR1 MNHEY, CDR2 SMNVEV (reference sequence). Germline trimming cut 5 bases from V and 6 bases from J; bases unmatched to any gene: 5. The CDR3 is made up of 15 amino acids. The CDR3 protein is CASSPGTGGTQPQHF. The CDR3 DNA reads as TGTGCCAGCAGTCCTGGGACAGGGGGCACTCAGCCCCAGCATTTT.